The clone carrying this T cell receptor beta chain was found many times. As the template, RNA transcripts were used to amplify TCR beta CDR3 regions. Second-round multiplex PCR followed a first-round RT-PCR using HTBI primers. TCRdb reprocessed the multiplex PCR reads via MiXCR and lists one record per CDR3 protein. Among 300,000 to 450,000 distinct CDR3 sequences listed, 15% to 20% were seen once. The source of the sample is a study of Graves' ophthalmopathy and Graves' hyperthyroidism. On the study more broadly: Blood was drawn at initial diagnosis, before any treatment.

The CDR3 totals 14 residues. Trimming removed 3 bases at V and 3 bases at J, with 11 bases between. The chain couples TRBV12-3 or TRBV12-4 to TRBJ2-5; possibly TRBD1 for D (5 bases). The receptor's source is an adult woman with stable Graves' hyperthyroidism. The sample taken for sequencing was peripheral blood. The CDR3 loop is CASSFMSQEETQYF. In DNA, the CDR3 is TGTGCCAGCAGTTTCATGTCACAGGAAGAGACCCAGTACTTC.